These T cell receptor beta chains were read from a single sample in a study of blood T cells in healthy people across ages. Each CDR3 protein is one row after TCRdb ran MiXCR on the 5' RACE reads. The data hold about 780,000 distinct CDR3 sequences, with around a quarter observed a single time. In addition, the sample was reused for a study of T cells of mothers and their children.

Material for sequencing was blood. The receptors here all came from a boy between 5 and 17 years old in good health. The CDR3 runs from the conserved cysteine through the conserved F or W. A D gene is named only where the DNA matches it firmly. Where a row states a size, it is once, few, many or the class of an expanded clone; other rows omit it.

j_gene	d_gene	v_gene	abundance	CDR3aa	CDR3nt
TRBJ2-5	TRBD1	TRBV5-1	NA	CASSSGQRQETQYF	TGCGCCAGCAGCTCGGGACAGAGGCAAGAGACCCAGTACTTC
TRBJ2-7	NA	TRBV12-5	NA	CASALGLGLPVGEQYF	TGTGCTAGTGCCTTGGGGCTTGGACTACCAGTTGGGGAGCAGTACTTC
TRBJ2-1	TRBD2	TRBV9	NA	CASSVGGGTIEQFF	TGTGCCAGCAGCGTAGGCGGGGGGACCATTGAGCAGTTCTTC
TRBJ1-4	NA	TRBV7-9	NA	CASSLASVHEKLFF	TGTGCCAGCAGCTTAGCGTCCGTCCATGAAAAACTGTTTTTT
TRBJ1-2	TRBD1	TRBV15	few	CATRITDRVNYGYTF	TGTGCCACCAGGATAACCGACAGGGTTAACTATGGCTACACCTTC
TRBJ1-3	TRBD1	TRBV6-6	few	CASSKGQGFSGNTIYF	TGTGCCAGCAGTAAGGGACAGGGGTTCTCTGGAAACACCATATATTTT
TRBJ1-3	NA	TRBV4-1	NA	CASSQGPSGNTIYF	TGCGCCAGCAGCCAGGGCCCCTCTGGAAACACCATATATTTT
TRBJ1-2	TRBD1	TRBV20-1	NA	CSARDRQGALVYGCTF	TGCAGTGCTAGAGATCGACAGGGGGCTCTGGTCTATGGCTGCACCTTC
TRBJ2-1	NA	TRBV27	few	CASSSGTSYNEQFF	TGTGCCAGCAGTTCGGGTACGTCCTACAATGAGCAGTTCTTC
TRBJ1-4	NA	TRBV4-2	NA	CASSQKEDISEKLFF	TGTGCCAGCAGCCAGAAAGAAGACATCAGTGAAAAACTGTTTTTT
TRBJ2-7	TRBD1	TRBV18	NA	CASSFLTGTEAYEQYF	TGTGCCAGCTCGTTCCTAACCGGGACAGAGGCCTACGAGCAGTACTTC
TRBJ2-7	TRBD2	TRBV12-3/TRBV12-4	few	CASSLEGLGPEQYF	TGTGCCAGCAGTTTAGAAGGACTAGGACCCGAGCAGTACTTC
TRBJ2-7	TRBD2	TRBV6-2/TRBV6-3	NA	CASRPGLADIYEQYF	TGTGCCAGCAGGCCGGGACTAGCGGACATCTACGAGCAGTACTTC
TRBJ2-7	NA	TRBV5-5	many	CASSAGQYSYEQYF	TGTGCCAGCAGCGCCGGACAGTACTCCTACGAGCAGTACTTC
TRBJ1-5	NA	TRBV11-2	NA	CASRLRGGNQPQHF	TGTGCCAGCAGACTTAGGGGGGGGAATCAGCCCCAGCATTTT
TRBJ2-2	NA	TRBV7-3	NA	CASSWSNTGELFF	TGTGCCAGCAGCTGGTCGAACACCGGGGAGCTGTTTTTT
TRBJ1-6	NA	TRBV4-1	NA	CASSQAGSGVQPLHF	TGCGCCAGCAGCCAGGCCGGGAGCGGAGTACAGCCCCTCCACTTT
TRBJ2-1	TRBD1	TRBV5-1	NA	CASSSVPQGASSYNEQFF	TGCGCCAGCAGCTCTGTACCACAGGGGGCGAGCTCCTACAATGAGCAGTTCTTC
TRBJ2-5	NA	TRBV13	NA	CASSIPGPRETQYF	TGTGCCAGCAGCATCCCCGGGCCCAGAGAGACCCAGTACTTC
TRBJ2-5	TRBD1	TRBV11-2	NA	CASRSIKGQGAGLYF	TGTGCCAGCAGGTCGATTAAGGGACAGGGGGCCGGTTTGTACTTC
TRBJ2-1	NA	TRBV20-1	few	CSARDLGKEQFF	TGCAGTGCTAGAGATTTGGGTAAAGAGCAGTTCTTC
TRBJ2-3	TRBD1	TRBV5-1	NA	CASSRWDRGLGDTQYF	TGCGCCAGCAGCCGGTGGGACAGGGGGCTAGGAGATACGCAGTATTTT
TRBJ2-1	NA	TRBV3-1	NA	CASSQGRSYEYF	TGTGCCAGCAGCCAAGGGCGGTCCTATGAGTACTTC
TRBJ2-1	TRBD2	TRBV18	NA	CASSLRTSGGNEQFF	TGTGCCAGCTCATTACGGACTAGCGGGGGGAATGAGCAGTTCTTC
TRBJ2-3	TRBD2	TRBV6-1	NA	CASTAGGPGDTQYF	TGTGCCAGCACCGCGGGGGGGCCGGGAGATACGCAGTATTTT
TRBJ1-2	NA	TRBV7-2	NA	CASSFYRLGYGYTF	TGTGCCAGCAGCTTTTACAGACTAGGCTATGGCTACACCTTC
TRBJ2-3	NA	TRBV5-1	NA	CASSLLGSPTDTQYF	TGCGCCAGCAGCCTGTTGGGCTCTCCCACAGATACGCAGTATTTT
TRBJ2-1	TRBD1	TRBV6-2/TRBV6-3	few	CASSLTGAFYNEQFF	TGTGCCAGCAGTCTAACAGGGGCGTTCTACAATGAGCAGTTCTTC
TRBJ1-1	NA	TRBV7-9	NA	CASSLGRGRGAEAFF	TGTGCCAGCAGCTTAGGACGGGGGCGCGGGGCTGAAGCTTTCTTT
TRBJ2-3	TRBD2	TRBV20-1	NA	CSAGTSGVLSTDTQYF	TGCAGTGCCGGGACTAGCGGGGTTCTAAGCACAGATACGCAGTATTTT
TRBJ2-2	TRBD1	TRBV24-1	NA	CATTGQLAAGELFF	TGTGCCACCACGGGACAGCTTGCCGCCGGGGAGCTGTTTTTT
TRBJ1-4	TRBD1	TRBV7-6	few	CASSLGQGRRLFF	TGTGCCAGCAGCTTGGGACAGGGGAGGAGACTGTTTTTT
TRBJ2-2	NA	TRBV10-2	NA	CASTPQVGFPGELFF	TGCGCCAGCACCCCCCAGGTGGGGTTCCCCGGGGAGCTGTTTTTT
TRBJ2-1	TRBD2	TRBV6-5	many	CASSYSASGELYNEQFF	TGTGCCAGCAGTTACTCTGCTAGCGGGGAACTATACAATGAGCAGTTCTTC
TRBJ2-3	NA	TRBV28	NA	CASSSPTPDTQYF	TGTGCCAGCAGTTCACCGACTCCAGATACGCAGTATTTT
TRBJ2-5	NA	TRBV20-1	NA	CSARAAPSMSQYF	TGCAGTGCTAGAGCGGCCCCGTCTATGTCCCAGTACTTC
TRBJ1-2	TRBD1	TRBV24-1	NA	CAASDLGQGRYGYTF	TGTGCCGCCAGTGATCTGGGACAGGGGCGCTATGGCTACACCTTC
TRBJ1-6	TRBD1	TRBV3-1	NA	CASSPSGQYNSPLHF	TGTGCCAGCAGCCCCTCGGGACAGTATAATTCACCCCTCCACTTT
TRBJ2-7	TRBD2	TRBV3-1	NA	CASSQEAGGLNEQYF	TGTGCCAGCAGCCAAGAAGCGGGGGGACTGAACGAGCAGTACTTC
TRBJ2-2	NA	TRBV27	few	CASRELQRRGGELFF	TGTGCCAGCAGAGAACTCCAACGACGTGGCGGGGAGCTGTTTTTT
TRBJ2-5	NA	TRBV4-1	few	CASSTDRDSYVQYF	TGCGCCAGCAGTACAGACCGAGACTCCTACGTGCAGTACTTC
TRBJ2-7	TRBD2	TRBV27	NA	CASSNRLAGPYEQYF	TGTGCCAGCAGTAACCGACTAGCGGGGCCCTACGAGCAGTACTTC
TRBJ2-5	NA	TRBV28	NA	CASSLSRTLPGTQYF	TGTGCCAGCAGTTTATCAAGAACACTCCCCGGGACCCAGTACTTC
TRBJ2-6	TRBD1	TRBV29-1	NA	CSVEPTGAPNVLTF	TGCAGCGTTGAGCCCACAGGGGCCCCCAACGTCCTGACTTTC
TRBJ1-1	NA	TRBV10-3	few	CAIRTGSGNTEAFF	TGTGCCATCAGGACAGGATCCGGGAACACTGAAGCTTTCTTT
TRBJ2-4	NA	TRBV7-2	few	CASSLVGKNIQYF	TGTGCCAGCAGCTTAGTGGGGAAAAACATTCAGTACTTC
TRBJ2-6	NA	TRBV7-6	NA	CASSPRYRFSGANVLTF	TGTGCCAGCAGCCCTCGATACCGATTCTCTGGGGCCAACGTCCTGACTTTC
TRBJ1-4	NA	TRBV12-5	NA	CASGPYTREKLFF	TGTGCTAGTGGTCCCTATACAAGGGAAAAACTGTTTTTT
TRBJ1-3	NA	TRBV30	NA	CAWSPGLNEGNTIYF	TGTGCCTGGAGTCCTGGGCTCAATGAAGGAAACACCATATATTTT
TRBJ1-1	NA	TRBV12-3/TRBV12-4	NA	CASTLEGNTEAFF	TGTGCCAGCACTCTGGAGGGGAACACTGAAGCTTTCTTT
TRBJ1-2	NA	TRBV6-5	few	CASSRTEGQGMDGYTF	TGTGCCAGCAGCCGGACGGAGGGGCAGGGAATGGATGGCTACACCTTC
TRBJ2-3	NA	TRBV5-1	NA	CASSLLGARPDTQYF	TGCGCCAGCAGCTTGTTGGGGGCAAGACCAGATACGCAGTATTTT
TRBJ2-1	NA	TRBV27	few	CASSSSLSRSYNEQFF	TGTGCCAGCAGTTCATCTCTAAGCCGCTCCTACAATGAGCAGTTCTTC
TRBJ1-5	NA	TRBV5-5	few	CASIRTESNQPQHF	TGTGCCAGCATCCGGACAGAGAGCAATCAGCCCCAGCATTTT